This T cell receptor (beta chain) was found in a study of stem cell transplantation in POMP-related autoinflammatory disease. Study details: Defective thymoproteasomes were hypothesized to impair CD8+ T-cell positive selection. Study observations and caveats: Unique TRB V-J gene pairings were limited in number in patients with PRAID.

The data were produced by immunoSEQ multiplex PCR, yet TCRdb's version contains in-frame clones alone and is incomplete. Altogether thousands of clones are present, about nine tenths being singletons, with the ten largest covering about an eighth. Note on this clone: Its antigen is unidentified.

Trimming took off 6 bases at V and 0 bases at J, with 12 bases between the two ends. The germline CDR1 and CDR2 sequences are SQVTM and ANQGSEA. This CDR3 is built from 14 residues. This specimen consisted of CD8+ T cells from PBMCs, obtained after stem cell transplantation. This chain connects TRBV29-1 to TRBJ1-3; no firm D call. The TCR comes from a human patient with POMP-related autoinflammation and immune dysregulation (PRAID). T cells may partly derive from the graft donor. CDR3 coding DNA: TGCAGCGTCGGCGGCGGTGACTCTGGAAACACCATATATTTT. It specifies CSVGGGDSGNTIYF.